Below are 14 T cell receptor beta chains sequenced from a single sample in a study of blood T cell repertoires in COVID-19. This table comes from immunoSEQ multiplex PCR, and its TCRdb copy is limited to in-frame clones, with some not included. The table includes over 85,000 clones, about 90% detected once. The sample taken for sequencing was peripheral blood. Receptors were obtained from a human donor in a cohort sampled during active COVID-19.

V and J are TRBV1 and TRBJ2-7; the DNA was not used to check the table's D call, TRBD1. TRBV1 is assigned pseudogene status. The CDR3 runs 18 residues. The CDR3, as DNA: TGCACCAGCAGCCAAGACCCTCGGGACAGGGGTTTCTTTTACGAGCAGTACTTC. Translating gives CTSSQDPRDRGFFYEQYF.

This rearrangement joins TRBV7-2 to TRBJ2-3; 11 positions agree with TRBD2. The length of the CDR3 is 15 residues. CDR1 and CDR2 from the germline V gene are SGHTA and FQGNSA. Trimming removed 6 bases from V and 3 bases from J; junction bases left unmatched: 5. The CDR3: CASSLSSGRTDTQYF. The CDR3 DNA sequence: TGTGCCAGCAGTTTATCTAGCGGGAGGACAGATACGCAGTATTTT. Combining the CDR3 with reference TRBV7-2 and TRBJ2-3 gives the whole variable domain GAGVSQSPSNKVTEKGKDVELRCDPISGHTALYWYRQSLGQGLEFLIYFQGNSAPDKSGLPSDRFSAERTGGSVSTLTIQRTQQEDSAVYLCASSLSSGRTDTQYFGPGTRLTVL.

CDR3 coding DNA: TGTGCCAGCAGCCCCTTGGGGCTTAACACTGAAGCTTTCTTT. Its protein product is CASSPLGLNTEAFF. The chain is built from TRBV7-9 and TRBJ1-1, with D tentatively TRBD1 (5 bases). The V gene lost 5 bases and the J gene lost 2 bases, with 12 bases spanning the gap. There are 14 residues in the CDR3. CDR1 SEHNR and CDR2 FQNEAQ come from the germline V gene (reference sequence). The full variable domain, with the rest looked up from reference TRBV7-9 and TRBJ1-1, is DTGVSQNPRHKITKRGQNVTFRCDPISEHNRLYWYRQTLGQGPEFLTYFQNEAQLEKSRLLSDRFSAERPKGSFSTLEIQRTEQGDSAMYLCASSPLGLNTEAFFGQGTRLTVV.

V usage is TRBV5-4 and J usage is TRBJ2-3, with 11 bases lining up with TRBD2. Per germline, CDR1 SGHNT and CDR2 YYREEE (reference sequence). V shed 4 bases, J shed 4 bases, and the junction held 14 bases outside the gene matches. The CDR3 is 18 amino acids. CDR3 coding DNA: TGTGCCAGCAGCCCTCTACTAGCGGGAGATTTGCCCCCAGATACGCAGTATTTT. It specifies CASSPLLAGDLPPDTQYF.

This clone appeared a single time. The rearrangement joins TRBV11-2 to TRBJ2-3, with 9 bases matching TRBD1. CDR3 size: 15 residues. Germline CDR1 is SGHAT and CDR2 is FQNNGV. The J segment lost 2 bases and the V segment lost 5 bases, leaving 5 bases of the junction unmatched. The CDR3 protein is CASSKGQGATDTQYF. CDR3 bases: TGTGCCAGCAGCAAGGGACAGGGAGCCACAGATACGCAGTATTTT.

The chain has TRBV28 and TRBJ2-2, with 8 bases identical to TRBD1. V shed 6 bases, J shed 1 base, and the junction held 4 bases outside the gene matches. From germline, CDR1 is MDHEN and CDR2 SYDVKM. CDR3 length equals 15 residues. The CDR3 protein is CASRQGAGNTGELFF. Written as DNA, the CDR3 is TGTGCCAGCAGGCAGGGGGCCGGGAACACCGGGGAGCTGTTTTTT. Full variable domain (outside the CDR3, taken from reference TRBV28 and TRBJ2-2): DVKVTQSSRYLVKRTGEKVFLECVQDMDHENMFWYRQDPGLGLRLIYFSYDVKMKEKGDIPEGYSVSREKKERFSLILESASTNQTSMYLCASRQGAGNTGELFFGEGSRLTVL.

The V gene is TRBV11-2, the J gene TRBJ1-1, with D unclear. This CDR3 is built from 17 residues. Germline CDR1 SGHAT, CDR2 FQNNGV. V lost 0 bases, J lost 1 base, and 15 bases lay in between. The CDR3 region is CASSLEAYLPGNTEAFF. The CDR3 DNA reads TGTGCCAGCAGCTTAGAAGCTTATCTACCTGGGAACACTGAAGCTTTCTTT.

J is TRBJ2-3 and V is TRBV2, with a tentative D call TRBD1 (6 bases). The germline V gene has CDR1 SNHLY and CDR2 FYNNEI. The CDR3 has 15 amino acids. The V end lost 9 bases, the J end lost 4 bases, and 20 bases lay between the germline ends. In nucleotides, the CDR3 is TGTGCCAGAAATTTATATGGGGGCAAGTCAGATACGCAGTATTTT. Protein: CARNLYGGKSDTQYF.

The rearrangement links TRBV27 to TRBJ2-7; possible D gene TRBD2, 6 bases. The ends were cut back, 8 bases at V and 0 bases at J, with 11 bases in the middle. From germline, CDR1 is MNHEY and CDR2 SMNVEV (reference sequence). The CDR3 loop spans 13 amino acids. This CDR3 reads CASVGGISYEQYF. CDR3 nucleotide sequence: TGTGCCAGCGTTGGAGGGATCTCCTACGAGCAGTACTTC.

Of note for this clone: Other DNA sequences from this sample encode an identical CDR3 as well. In DNA form, the CDR3 reads TGTGCCAGCAGCTTGGCTCGGGGGGACACCGGGGAGCTGTTTTTT. This codes for CASSLARGDTGELFF. The chain links TRBV5-4 to TRBJ2-2; 7 bases are a match to TRBD2. V lost 0 bases to trimming and J lost 3 bases; unmatched junction nucleotides: 2. From germline, CDR1 is SGHNT and CDR2 YYREEE (reference sequence). The CDR3 length is 15 residues.

J is TRBJ1-2 and V is TRBV5-1; TRBD1 aligns across 7 bases. The V gene's germline CDR1 is SGHRS and CDR2 YFSETQ. V shed 2 bases and J 5 bases; nucleotides not matched to a gene: 9. This CDR3 region has 15 residues. The chain's CDR3 is CASSLSRDSEYGYTF. The CDR3, as DNA: TGCGCCAGCAGCTTAAGCCGGGACAGTGAATATGGCTACACCTTC.

This chain links TRBV28 with TRBJ1-6; D gene ambiguous. V gave up 9 bases and J gave up 6 bases, with 18 bases separating them. The CDR3 totals 15 residues. Germline lookup yields CDR1 MDHEN and CDR2 SYDVKM. In nucleotides, the CDR3 is TGTGCCAGTCGGAAGGGAGGACCGAGTAATTCACCCCTCCACTTT. Protein sequence: CASRKGGPSNSPLHF. The full variable domain, with the rest looked up from reference TRBV28 and TRBJ1-6, is DVKVTQSSRYLVKRTGEKVFLECVQDMDHENMFWYRQDPGLGLRLIYFSYDVKMKEKGDIPEGYSVSREKKERFSLILESASTNQTSMYLCASRKGGPSNSPLHFGNGTRLTVT.

The V call is TRBV6-5, the J call TRBJ1-6, with unresolved D. The CDR3 is 15 amino acids. Trimming took 10 bases from V and 15 from J, leaving 28 bases between them. Germline V gene lookup returns CDR1 MNHEY and CDR2 SVGAGI. For the CDR3, the DNA is TGTGCCACTCTGAGCCTCCGGGATAGTGGGATGCTCCTCCACTTT. It codes for CATLSLRDSGMLLHF.

The chain couples TRBV7-9 to TRBJ1-4, with D hard to call. Trimming took 1 base from V and 5 from J, leaving 14 bases between them. Germline V gene lookup returns CDR1 SEHNR and CDR2 FQNEAQ (reference sequence). This CDR3 is 16 amino acids long. The CDR3: CASSLGKTGTNEKLFF. The CDR3, as DNA: TGTGCCAGCAGCTTAGGGAAGACGGGTACAAATGAAAAACTGTTTTTT.